Many counts were recorded for the clone carrying this T cell receptor (beta chain). Each CDR3 protein is one row after TCRdb ran MiXCR on the RACE reads. The table includes under 100,000 distinct CDR3 sequences, 11% detected once. These data originate in a study of human T cells and chemical hapten exposure. Germline CDR1 and CDR2: SEHNR and FQNEAQ (reference sequence). The CDR3 length is 14 residues. Trimming took 4 bases from V and 0 from J, leaving 9 bases between them. Described time point: patch test 3, about 24 weeks after DPC sensitization. Treatment specified: therapeutic diphenylcyclopropenone sensitization with weekly scalp DPC. Ahead of applying each patch test, blood was sampled. Alopecia patients deemed DPC-suitable, aged 18 to 70, excluding pregnancy.

This TCR came from a woman between 50 and 59 years old with alopecia areata. Some clones in this sample may be carry-over from other donors' samples. V usage is TRBV7-9 and J usage is TRBJ1-1; D gene ambiguous. This specimen was whole blood, taken in connection with sensitization to the hapten diphenylcyclopropenone (DPC). The CDR3 DNA is TGTGCCAGCAGCTCCCGACGACTGAACACTGAAGCTTTCTTT. It codes for CASSSRRLNTEAFF.